This T cell receptor beta chain was captured by sequencing in a study of identifying expanded T cells in peripheral blood. No infections or other immune events were documented during collection. Clones were sequenced by immunoSEQ multiplex PCR, and TCRdb holds only the in-frame ones, with some missing. Here the sample spans 75,000 to 95,000 clones, about 85% being singletons. Whole-study findings and limits: Two-week clone count variance significantly increased as total template count grew. Over around two and four weeks, about 16 and 19 clones changed, versus approximately 1.2 between replicates.

In this sample, this clone turned up a few times. The target antigen is unknown. Germline V lookup: CDR1 SNHLY, CDR2 FYNNEI. The CDR3 loop spans 10 amino acids. The V and J ends lost 7 bases and 3 bases respectively, with 3 bases between them. The J gene is TRBJ1-1, the V gene TRBV2; D is ambiguous. The sequenced sample was blood. This receptor was identified in a person aged 18 to 75 in good health. CDR3 protein: CASTDTEAFF. In nucleotides, the CDR3 is TGTGCCAGCACCGACACTGAAGCTTTCTTT.